A selection of T cell receptor beta chains follows, all from one sample in a study of Siglec-9 on CD8 T cells in melanoma. Clones were sequenced by immunoSEQ multiplex PCR, and TCRdb holds only the in-frame ones, with some missing. There are 25,000 to 35,000 clones in the sample; around three quarters occur only once, and 5.8% lies in the top ten. The sequencing input was Siglec-9- CD8+ T cells sorted from blood. The source of these receptors is a human donor in good health. The CDR3 runs from the conserved cysteine through the conserved F or W. Each record gives: V gene, J gene, D gene, CDR3 length, clone size, CDR3 DNA, CDR3 protein. D genes are given only for firm matches. Clone sizes are given selectively: once, few, many, or a class where the clone is expanded.

TRBV7-9	TRBJ2-1	TRBD2	12	.	TGTGCCAGCACTAGCGGGAGCTATGAGCAGTTCTTC	CASTSGSYEQFF
TRBV28	TRBJ1-6	TRBD1	15	.	TGTGCCAGCAGCTCCGGGACAGGGTACCCATTCACCCTCCACTTT	CASSSGTGYPFTLHF
TRBV2	TRBJ2-3	.	13	.	TGTGCCACCCAGGACCTAGTACCAGATACGCAGTATTTT	CATQDLVPDTQYF
TRBV11-2	TRBJ1-5	.	14	few	TGTGCCAGCAGACAGGATGGGGGCAATCAGCCCCAGCATTTT	CASRQDGGNQPQHF
TRBV7-2	TRBJ1-5	.	17	.	TGTGCCAGCAGCTTATATCCTTTACACAACGGGCATCAGCCCCAGCATTTT	CASSLYPLHNGHQPQHF
TRBV28	TRBJ2-7	TRBD1	15	once	TGTGCCAGCAGTACAAGACAGGGCCGCTCCTACGAGCAGTACTTC	CASSTRQGRSYEQYF
TRBV27	TRBJ1-5	.	17	.	TGTGCCAGCAGTTTGAAGTCGGTAGGACACGGAAATCAGCCCCAGCATTTT	CASSLKSVGHGNQPQHF
TRBV6-5	TRBJ2-2	.	14	.	TGTGCCAGCAGTTACTCAAGCCAGGTCGGGGAGCTGTTTTTT	CASSYSSQVGELFF
TRBV5-6	TRBJ1-2	TRBD1	14	few	TGTGCCAGCAGCTTTGGGGACAGTCCCACCTCGGACACCTTC	CASSFGDSPTSDTF
TRBV6-5	TRBJ1-5	.	14	.	TGTGCCAGCAGGGAGGGCCAGGGGCGTCAGCCCCAGCATTTT	CASREGQGRQPQHF
TRBV28	TRBJ2-7	.	16	.	TGTGCCAGCAGTTCCCGAGACACCACGACTTACTACGAGCAGTACTTC	CASSSRDTTTYYEQYF
TRBV9	TRBJ2-7	.	15	.	TGTGCCAGCAGCAGGGGTGGGGCGGTCGCCTACGAGCAGTACTTC	CASSRGGAVAYEQYF
TRBV5-8	TRBJ1-2	TRBD1	14	.	TGTGCCAGCAGCTTTGGACAGGGGGCCCCTGGCTACACCTTC	CASSFGQGAPGYTF